This TCR beta chain is from a study of response to subunit inactivated influenza vaccine. Overall study findings and caveats: Authors suggested each seasonal flu vaccination may recruit only limited numbers of new T cells.

This clonotype has more than one count but fewer than ten. Its antigen is unknown. The V and J ends lost 8 bases and 4 bases, in that order; junction bases with no gene match: 5. The CDR3 spans 13 residues. Germline V gene sequence: CDR1 SQVTM, CDR2 ANQGSEA. TCRdb redid the calling of the RT-PCR reads with MiXCR, one entry per CDR3 protein. Seen here are 400,000 to 550,000 distinct CDR3 sequences, 25% observed once, and the top ten hold about 1.9%. The rearrangement links TRBV29-1 to TRBJ2-5; 12 bases agree with TRBD2. The TCR comes from a man aged 50-60 years who received an inactivated influenza vaccine. The sequences come from CD4+ T cells sorted from PBMCs, collected more than 4 days after vaccination. The DNA of the CDR3 is TGCAGCCTCTGGACTAGCGGGATAGAGACCCAGTACTTC. Translation gives CSLWTSGIETQYF.